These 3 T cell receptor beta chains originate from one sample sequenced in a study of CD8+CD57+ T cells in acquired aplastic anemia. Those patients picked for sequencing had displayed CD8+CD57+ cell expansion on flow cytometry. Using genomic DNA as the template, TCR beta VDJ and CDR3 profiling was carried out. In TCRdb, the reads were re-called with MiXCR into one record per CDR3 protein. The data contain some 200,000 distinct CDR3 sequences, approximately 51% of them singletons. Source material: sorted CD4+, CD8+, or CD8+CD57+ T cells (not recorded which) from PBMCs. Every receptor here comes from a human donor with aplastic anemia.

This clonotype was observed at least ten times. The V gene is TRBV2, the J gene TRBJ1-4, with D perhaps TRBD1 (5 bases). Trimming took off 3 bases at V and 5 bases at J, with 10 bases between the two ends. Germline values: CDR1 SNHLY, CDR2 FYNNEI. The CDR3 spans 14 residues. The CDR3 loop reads CASSEGQENEKLFF. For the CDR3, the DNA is TGTGCCAGCAGTGAGGGGCAGGAGAATGAAAAACTGTTTTTT.

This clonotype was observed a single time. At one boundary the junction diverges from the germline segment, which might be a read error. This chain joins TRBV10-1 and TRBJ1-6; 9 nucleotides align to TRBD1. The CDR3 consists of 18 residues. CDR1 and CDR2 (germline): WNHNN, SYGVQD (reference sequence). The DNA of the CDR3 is TGCGCCAGCAGTGAGCCCACACCTCGGACAGGGGATTACTCACCCCTCCACTTC. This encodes CASSEPTPRTGDYSPLHF.

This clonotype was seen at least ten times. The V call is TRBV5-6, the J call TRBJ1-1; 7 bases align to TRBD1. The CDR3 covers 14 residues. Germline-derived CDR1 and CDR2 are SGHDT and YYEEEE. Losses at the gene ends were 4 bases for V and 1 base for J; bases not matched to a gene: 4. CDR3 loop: CASSIRTGNTEAFF. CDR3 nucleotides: TGTGCCAGCAGCATCAGGACAGGGAACACTGAAGCTTTCTTT.